Presented here are 16 T cell receptor beta chains from one specimen sequenced in a study of neoadjuvant anti-PD-1 for oral cavity cancer. TCRdb's table, derived via immunoSEQ multiplex PCR, lists solely in-frame clones and lacks some. This table has 5,500 to 8,000 clones, nearly 45% appearing once. The source material was tumor tissue, sampled before nivolumab (anti-PD-1) treatment. These receptors were collected from a person between 40 and 85 years old with oral cavity squamous cell carcinoma.

Worth noting for this clone: Other DNA sequences of this sample code for an identical CDR3. This rearrangement joins TRBV5-1 to TRBJ2-3; 11 bases fit TRBD1. Germline values: CDR1 SGHRS, CDR2 YFSETQ. Trimming cost V 1 base and J 1 base; bases outside gene matches: 14. The CDR3 totals 20 residues. CDR3 bases: TGCGCCAGCAGCTTGCCTTCCGGGACAGGGGGGGGGTCGGGCACAGATACGCAGTATTTT. Protein sequence: CASSLPSGTGGGSGTDTQYF.

The J gene is TRBJ1-2, the V gene TRBV5-1; 11 bases map to TRBD1. CDR3 size: 16 residues. V gave up 5 bases and J gave up 7 bases; unmatched junction bases: 13. The V gene's germline CDR1 is SGHRS and CDR2 YFSETQ. CDR3 coding DNA: TGCGCCAGCAGACACGCCCACGGGACAGGGGGTTCTGGCTACACCTTC. Encoded protein: CASRHAHGTGGSGYTF. The full variable domain, in which reference TRBV5-1 and TRBJ1-2 provide the parts outside the CDR3, is KAGVTQTPRYLIKTRGQQVTLSCSPISGHRSVSWYQQTPGQGLQFLFEYFSETQRNKGNFPGRFSGRQFSNSRSEMNVSTLELGDSALYLCASRHAHGTGGSGYTFGSGTRLTVV.

This sequence joins TRBV4-1 and TRBJ2-2; the D gene could be TRBD1 or TRBD2 (6 bases each). This CDR3 region has 16 residues. V shed 2 bases and J shed 3 bases, with 13 bases lying between them. CDR1 MGHRA and CDR2 YSYEKL come from the germline V gene. As DNA, the CDR3 is TGCGCCAGCAGCCAACCCCGGGGGCGGGACACCGGGGAGCTGTTTTTT. It encodes CASSQPRGRDTGELFF.

This sequence joins TRBV29-1 and TRBJ2-7; D ambiguous. Between the trimmed V and J ends, which lost 0 bases and 0 bases, there was a span of 6 bases. Germline assignment: CDR1 SQVTM and CDR2 ANQGSEA. The CDR3 covers 13 residues. The CDR3 DNA reads TGCAGCGTTGAAGAAATAGGCTCCTACGAGCAGTACTTC. This codes for CSVEEIGSYEQYF.

The rearrangement uses TRBV5-6 and TRBJ2-1, with TRBD2 identical over 9 bases. Germline loops: CDR1 SGHDT, CDR2 YYEEEE. This CDR3 spans 14 amino acids. V dropped 1 base and J dropped 8; count of bases not matched to a gene: 4. CDR3 coding DNA: TGTGCCAGCAGCTTGCCTAGCGGGGACGATGAGCAGTTCTTC. It yields the protein CASSLPSGDDEQFF.

In its sample, this clone was seen a few times. V and J are TRBV7-2 and TRBJ1-2; a weak D match, TRBD1 (5 bases). Germline V gene data show CDR1 as SGHTA and CDR2 as FQGNSA. Trimming stripped 4 bases from V and 3 bases from J, with 9 bases between. This CDR3 has 13 amino acids. The CDR3 coding sequence is TGTGCCAGCAGCTCCCCAGGGTACTATGGCTACACCTTC. Its protein product is CASSSPGYYGYTF. Full variable domain (remainder filled in from reference TRBV7-2 and TRBJ1-2): GAGVSQSPSNKVTEKGKDVELRCDPISGHTALYWYRQSLGQGLEFLIYFQGNSAPDKSGLPSDRFSAERTGGSVSTLTIQRTQQEDSAVYLCASSSPGYYGYTFGSGTRLTVV.

The chain joins TRBV10-3 to TRBJ2-3; 11 bases agree with TRBD1. This CDR3 has 14 amino acids. Trimming at V came to 6 bases and at J to 4 bases, leaving 3 bases not matched to a gene. In germline, CDR1 is ENHRY, CDR2 SYGVKD. CDR3 DNA sequence: TGTGCCATCAGCCCGGGACAGGGGGCAGATACGCAGTATTTT. This gives the protein CAISPGQGADTQYF.

The gene calls are TRBV19 and TRBJ1-5; a possible D gene is TRBD1 (6 bases). Trimming took 7 bases from V and 1 from J, leaving 17 bases between them. The CDR3 consists of 16 residues. Germline values: CDR1 LNHDA, CDR2 SQIVND (reference sequence). The DNA for the CDR3 is TGTGCCAGTACCCCCACAGGGCAGGGGAGCAATCAGCCCCAGCATTTT. This translates into CASTPTGQGSNQPQHF.

The chain couples TRBV6-4 to TRBJ1-4; 7 bases line up with TRBD1. The V gene's germline CDR1 is MRHNA and CDR2 SNTAGT. Trimming at V came to 7 bases and at J to 5 bases, leaving 13 bases not matched to a gene. This CDR3 comprises 16 residues. CDR3 protein: CASTTRWDSLNEKLFF. CDR3 DNA: TGTGCCAGCACCACCAGATGGGACAGCTTAAATGAAAAACTGTTTTTT.

The rearrangement joins TRBV19 to TRBJ2-2, with D perhaps given as TRBD1 or TRBD2 (5 bases each). Trimming removed 7 bases from V and 3 bases from J, with 9 bases in between. CDR3 length equals 13 residues. Germline-derived CDR1 and CDR2 are LNHDA and SQIVND (reference sequence). The CDR3 DNA is TGTGCCAGTACCGGGACCCACACCGGGGAGCTGTTTTTT. It codes for CASTGTHTGELFF. Combining the CDR3 with reference TRBV19 and TRBJ2-2 gives the whole variable domain DGGITQSPKYLFRKEGQNVTLSCEQNLNHDAMYWYRQDPGQGLRLIYYSQIVNDFQKGDIAEGYSVSREKKESFPLTVTSAQKNPTAFYLCASTGTHTGELFFGEGSRLTVL.

This chain joins TRBV4-3 and TRBJ1-1, with 7 positions matching TRBD1. The germline V gene encodes CDR1 LGHNA and CDR2 YSLEER. The CDR3 length is 14 residues. The trim removed 0 bases at V and 10 bases at J, leaving 8 bases unmatched. In DNA, the CDR3 is TGCGCCAGCAGCCAAGATAGGGACAGCCTAGGAGCTTTCTTT. This translates into CASSQDRDSLGAFF.

By frequency in the sample, this clone is medium-sized. The chain uses TRBV5-4 and TRBJ2-3, with D possibly TRBD1 on 6 matching bases. The germline V and J ends were trimmed by 4 bases and 3 bases, with 12 bases remaining between them. The CDR3 has 14 amino acids. Germline values: CDR1 SGHNT, CDR2 YYREEE (reference sequence). The CDR3 sequence is CASSRSQGTDTQYF. DNA of the CDR3: TGTGCCAGCAGCCGTTCACAGGGAACAGATACGCAGTATTTT.

The V call is TRBV18, the J call TRBJ1-5; 11 nucleotides agree with TRBD1. V was pared by 0 bases and J by 5 bases, with 3 bases of the junction left unmatched. This CDR3 is 16 amino acids long. Germline assignment: CDR1 KGHSH and CDR2 LQKENI. The CDR3 sequence: CASSPPLGQGDQPQHF. The CDR3 DNA follows: TGTGCCAGCTCACCACCCCTGGGACAGGGGGATCAGCCCCAGCATTTT.

This clone turned up a few times. The chain links TRBV28 to TRBJ1-5; 9 nucleotides line up with TRBD1. The CDR3 spans 18 residues. The J segment lost 2 bases and the V segment lost 4 bases, leaving 12 bases of the junction unmatched. Germline-derived CDR1 and CDR2 are MDHEN and SYDVKM. CDR3 bases: TGTGCCAGCAGTTCCCCTACAGGGGGCGCCTGGGGCAATCAGCCCCAGCATTTT. Protein sequence: CASSSPTGGAWGNQPQHF.

This clone was observed a handful of times. This chain connects TRBV5-1 to TRBJ1-1; D remains ambiguous. Germline V lookup: CDR1 SGHRS, CDR2 YFSETQ. V was trimmed by 2 bases and J by 2 bases, leaving 7 bases between them. This CDR3 has 13 residues. The CDR3 sequence is CASSFQVNTEAFF. DNA for the CDR3: TGCGCCAGCAGCTTTCAGGTTAACACTGAAGCTTTCTTT.

This chain links TRBV7-3 with TRBJ2-3, with 13 bases that match TRBD2. V lost 5 bases and J lost 4; bases outside the gene matches: 6. The CDR3 is 16 amino acids. Germline assignment: CDR1 SGHTA and CDR2 FQGTGA. The CDR3 DNA reads TGTGCCAGCAGCCGCGCACTAGCGGGGGGGTCAGATACGCAGTATTTT. Translation gives CASSRALAGGSDTQYF.